The clone carrying this TCR beta chain was recorded only once. The authors' processing: For nucleated cells, counts were estimated from reference gene primer amplification. Produced via immunoSEQ multiplex PCR; TCRdb's table is partial and in-frame only. That table furnishes V, J and clone size, whereas the DNA furnished D and trimming. Of 90,000 to 130,000 clones in the sample, approximately 88% were seen once. The source of the sample is a study of blood T cell repertoires in COVID-19. In germline, CDR1 is MNHEY, CDR2 SVGEGT. The CDR3 is 13 residues long. Trimming removed 0 bases from V and 6 bases from J, with 9 bases in between.

Sample: peripheral blood. The chain uses TRBV6-2 or TRBV6-3 and TRBJ2-7; D gene ambiguous. The source of this sequence is a woman in her sixties or seventies with acute or convalescent COVID-19. The CDR3 DNA reads TGTGCCAGCAGTTACTCTCCTACCTCCGAGCAGTACTTC. Amino acid sequence: CASSYSPTSEQYF.